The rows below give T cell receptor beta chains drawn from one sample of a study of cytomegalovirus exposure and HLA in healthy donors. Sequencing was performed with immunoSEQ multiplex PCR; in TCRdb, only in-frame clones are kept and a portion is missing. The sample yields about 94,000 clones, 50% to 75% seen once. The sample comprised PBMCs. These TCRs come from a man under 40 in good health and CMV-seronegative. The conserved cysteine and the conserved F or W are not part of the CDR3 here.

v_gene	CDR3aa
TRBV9	ASSPRTEAF
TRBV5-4	ASSLAGLAGSVDTQY
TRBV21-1	ASSKAPEALGPKNEQF
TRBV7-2	ASSPSADTQY
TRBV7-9	ASSPAQGSGDEQY
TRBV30	AWSTGHSYEQY
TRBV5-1	ASSLATGLAGTNEQF
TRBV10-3	AISGQAGPNSPLH
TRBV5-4	ASSFGTSYNEQF
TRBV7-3	ASSLLSGSNEQF
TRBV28	ASSWGTSGEQF
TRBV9	ASSPRQGSSTEAF
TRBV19	ASMARTGSYEQY
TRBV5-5	ASSQTSQMDEQF
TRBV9	ASTRVTDTQY
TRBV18	ASSTSQGNNSPLH
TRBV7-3	ASSLMAGANTEAF
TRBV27	ASSPGLAETQY
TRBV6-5	ASRTSGGRNEQF
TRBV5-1	ASSLEGQNDGYT
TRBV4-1	ASSQTLILSGNTIY
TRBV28	ASETSGSSYEQY
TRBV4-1	ASSRDYTSYEQY
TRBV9	ASSPRLAGDEQF
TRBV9	ASSVDAGRDYGYT
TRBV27	ASSLSGDTYEQY
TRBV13	ASSAPGTGTDTQY